This T cell receptor (beta chain) was documented in a study of blood T cell repertoires in COVID-19 (dated by TCRdb to 2020 to 2021). Describing the broader study: Samples from collaborators originated in the United States, Italy and Spain and spanned both the acute and convalescent phases of COVID-19. The material from the prospective study consisted of cDNA or gDNA derived from T cells, B-cell-depleted T cells, or PBMCs. Subjects who had been exposed to COVID-19, were actively infected with it, or had recovered from it provided the deeply sampled blood TCRbeta repertoires that made up the dataset. The repertoires were made available in a free public database intended to serve as a resource for research on the immune response to SARS-CoV-2. The samples were drawn from the first 160 participants of the ongoing ImmuneRACE study and from more than 1,000 subjects provided by 6 global collaborators. Sample metadata almost always included a de-identified subject ID, COVID-19 status, age in years and sex. Where HLA class I and class II types were available, the types were taken from metadata supplied by the sample provider, not from assay-based typing.

CDR1 and CDR2 were assigned from the germline V gene (reference sequence) as LNHDA and SQIVND. The CDR3, from cysteine to phenylalanine, totals 15 residues. CDR3 DNA only is kept here, 45 bases in frame from base 1. Ends trimmed: V by 7 bases, J by 5 bases; bases unmatched to a gene: 11. Collaborating institutions collected whole blood in K2EDTA tubes following their own protocols. For TCRbeta analysis, collaborator samples were shipped as frozen whole blood, as isolated PBMCs, or as DNA extracted from either sample type. Note on this clone: The antigen this receptor binds is unknown. Base quality data are lacking; no much larger clone is found one base away.

What the study reported, not specific to this receptor: Clinical and demographic metadata were provided uncurated, with the amount varying by source and participant.

TCRbeta CDR3 regions were amplified from genomic DNA by means of the immunoSEQ Assay, a bias-controlled multiplex PCR. The study's processing was this. Nucleated cell counts per sample were estimated from amplification of reference gene primers within the assay. To quantify the absolute abundance of each unique TCRbeta CDR3 rearrangement, sequence reads were collapsed and filtered. Productive Simpson clonality was computed per sample as the square root of Simpson's diversity index over productive rearrangements. Sourced from immuneACCESS, this table was stored by TCRdb with only in-frame sequences that have V and J called. A share of the clones is absent; for the studies checked, an unresolved V gene accounts for under half, and the remainder has no known explanation. That table gives V, J and clone size, and the DNA gave D and trimming. The sample table records about 190,000 clones; more than 80% of these occur just once. Approximately 0.48% of the sample belongs to the ten largest clones.

The sequence derives from a man in his forties or fifties with acute or convalescent COVID-19. Specimen: peripheral blood. The V gene is TRBV19 and the J gene is TRBJ1-5; TRBD1 agrees with 7 junctional bases. The CDR3 protein sequence reads: CASKGQGGRDQPQHF. DNA sequence: TGTGCCAGTAAAGGGCAGGGGGGTAGGGATCAGCCCCAGCATTTT.